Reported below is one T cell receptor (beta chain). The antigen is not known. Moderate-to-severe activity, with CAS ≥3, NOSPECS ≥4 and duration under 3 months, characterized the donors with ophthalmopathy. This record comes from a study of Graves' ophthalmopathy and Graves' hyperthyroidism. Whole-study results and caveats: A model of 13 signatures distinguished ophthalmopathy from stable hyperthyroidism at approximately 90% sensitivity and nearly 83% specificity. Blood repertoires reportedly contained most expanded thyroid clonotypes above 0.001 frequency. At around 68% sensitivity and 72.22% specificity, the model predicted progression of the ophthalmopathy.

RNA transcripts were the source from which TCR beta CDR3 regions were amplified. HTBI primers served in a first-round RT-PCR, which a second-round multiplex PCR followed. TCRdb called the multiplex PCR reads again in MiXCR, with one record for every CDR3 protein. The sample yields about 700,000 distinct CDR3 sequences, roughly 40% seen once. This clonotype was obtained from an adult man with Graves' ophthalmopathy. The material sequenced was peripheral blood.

CDR3 in amino acids: CASSLRDTQYF. The CDR3 DNA reads TGTGCCAGCAGCCTTCGGGATACGCAGTATTTT. V and J are TRBV5-6 and TRBJ2-3; D is undetermined. Germline CDR1 is SGHDT and CDR2 is YYEEEE. With 4 bases removed from V and 6 bases from J, the gap between germline ends came to 6 bases. The CDR3 has 11 amino acids. Combining the CDR3 with reference TRBV5-6 and TRBJ2-3 gives the whole variable domain DAGVTQSPTHLIKTRGQQVTLRCSPKSGHDTVSWYQQALGQGPQFIFQYYEEEERQRGNFPDRFSGHQFPNYSSELNVNALLLGDSALYLCASSLRDTQYFGPGTRLTVL.